This T cell receptor (beta chain) was captured by sequencing in a study of beta chain features in type 1 diabetes. Study-level findings and limits: Patients' naive, central memory and regulatory TCRB repertoires appeared more alike than those of healthy donors. A pattern of fewer insertions and more deletions at VDJ junctions was seen in type 1 diabetes patients. People with Type 1 diabetes carried modestly yet significantly shorter TCRB CDR3s in all four CD4+ subsets.

It was via CD45RO/CCR7/CD25/CD127/CD95/CD27 that CD4+ naive, central memory, regulatory and stem cell-like memory cells were sorted. In germline, CDR1 is SGHRS, CDR2 YFSETQ. V lost 10 bases to trimming and J lost 2 bases; unmatched junction nucleotides: 8. The CDR3 spans 13 residues. Only a few counts were recorded for this clone. Its specificity is unknown. The same CDR3 is also encoded by other DNA sequences in this sample. Isolated RNA was reverse transcribed in full, so expressed TCRB transcripts were sequenced. Method: immunoSEQ multiplex PCR; TCRdb's copy keeps in-frame clones and lacks some. The sample shows some 640,000 clones, more than 13% of them seen only once.

Material: naive CD4+ T cells from blood. The sequence came from a man aged 18-30 years with type 1 diabetes. V is TRBV5-1 and J is TRBJ2-5; 7 nucleotides agree with TRBD1. CDR3 sequence: CASRRDSQETQYF. The CDR3 coding sequence is TGCGCCTCTCGCCGGGACAGTCAAGAGACCCAGTACTTC.